A single sample gave rise to the 5 T cell receptor beta chains below, sequenced in a study of T-cell memory formation after mild COVID-19. Each CDR3 protein is one row after TCRdb ran MiXCR on the 5' RACE reads. The repertoire has about 560,000 distinct CDR3 sequences, roughly 18% of them found once; the top ten carry around 11%. The sequencing input was PBMCs or a T cell subset sorted from them (not recorded which). These receptors all come from an adult woman who had mild COVID-19 (a few samples of this study predate the infection). Cell type and time point are not known.

This chain connects TRBV12-3 or TRBV12-4 to TRBJ2-1; D tentatively reads TRBD1 or TRBD2 (6 bases each). Trimming took off 8 bases at V and 4 bases at J, with 24 bases between the two ends. The CDR3 totals 17 residues. CDR3 nucleotides: TGTGCCAGCTTAGGTCCTTCTAAAGGGGGGAAATACAATGAGCAGTTCTTC. Encoded protein: CASLGPSKGGKYNEQFF.

This clonotype was recorded a few times. This chain connects TRBV20-1 to TRBJ2-1, with TRBD2 matching over 9 bases. Germline CDR1 DFQATT, CDR2 SNEGSKA (reference sequence). The CDR3 is 17 residues long. With V trimmed by 3 bases and J by 5 bases, 14 bases remained unmatched. CDR3 loop: CSARLDRLAEHHNEQFF. The CDR3 bases are TGCAGTGCTAGGCTAGACCGACTAGCGGAGCATCACAATGAGCAGTTCTTC.

The chain is built from TRBV6-4 and TRBJ2-3; D assignment may be TRBD1 or TRBD2 (5 bases each). There are 13 residues in the CDR3. V was clipped by 1 base and J by 6 bases, with 8 bases between them. Germline CDR1 and CDR2: MRHNA and SNTAGT. CDR3 sequence (DNA): TGTGCCAGCAGTGACTGGTGGGGGGATACGCAGTATTTT. Translation gives CASSDWWGDTQYF.

This clonotype was observed at least ten times. This chain joins TRBV20-1 and TRBJ1-4; D not certain. Germline V gene sequence: CDR1 DFQATT, CDR2 SNEGSKA (reference sequence). The CDR3 is 14 residues long. V lost 3 bases, J lost 6 bases, and 14 bases lay in between. The CDR3 DNA follows: TGCAGTGCTAGGTGGCTCGGGCTTCATGAAAAACTGTTTTTT. Translation gives CSARWLGLHEKLFF.

The chain employs TRBV5-1 and TRBJ2-7; D ambiguous. The V and J ends lost 2 bases and 4 bases respectively, with 16 bases between them. Germline CDR1 is SGHRS and CDR2 is YFSETQ. The CDR3 is 15 amino acids. The CDR3 reads CASSFDSGPSYEQYF. The CDR3 DNA follows: TGCGCCAGCAGCTTTGATTCAGGCCCCTCTTACGAGCAGTACTTC.